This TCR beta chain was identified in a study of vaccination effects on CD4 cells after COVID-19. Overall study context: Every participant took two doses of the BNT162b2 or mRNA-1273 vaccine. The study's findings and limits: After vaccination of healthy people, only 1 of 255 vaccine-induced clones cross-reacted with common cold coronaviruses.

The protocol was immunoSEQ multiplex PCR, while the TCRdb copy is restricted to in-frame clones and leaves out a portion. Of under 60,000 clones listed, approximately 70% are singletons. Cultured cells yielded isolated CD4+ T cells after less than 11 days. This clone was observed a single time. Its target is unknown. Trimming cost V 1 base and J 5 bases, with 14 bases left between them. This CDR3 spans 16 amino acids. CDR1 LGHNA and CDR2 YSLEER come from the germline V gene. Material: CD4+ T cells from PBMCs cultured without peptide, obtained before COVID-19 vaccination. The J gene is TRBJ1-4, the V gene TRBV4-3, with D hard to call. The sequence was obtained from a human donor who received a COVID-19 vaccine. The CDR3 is CASSQVSSPGNEKLFF. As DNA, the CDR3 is TGCGCCAGCAGCCAAGTGTCCTCCCCTGGGAATGAAAAACTGTTTTTT.